The rows below give T cell receptor beta chains drawn from one sample of a study of siplizumab effects on memory and regulatory T cells. The repertoire was sequenced with immunoSEQ multiplex PCR; TCRdb's copy has only in-frame clones and lacks some. The sample gives 80,000 to 130,000 clones, about 93% of which show up once; roughly 0.6% is in the top ten. Sequencing was done on a sample of Tregs sorted from blood. Receptors were obtained from a human donor in good health. Each CDR3 is given with its conserved first and last residue. The D gene is left open where the match is weak. Size tells how often a clone was seen (once, few, many) or the class of an expanded clone, and some rows leave it out.

CDR3	DNA	V	D	J	size
CASNQPSSYNEQFF	TGTGCCAGCAATCAGCCAAGCTCCTACAATGAGCAGTTCTTC	TRBV2	.	TRBJ2-1	.
CASSANRDGYTF	TGTGCCAGTAGTGCAAACAGGGATGGCTACACCTTC	TRBV19	.	TRBJ1-2	.
CSATLDTQYF	TGCAGTGCTACTTTGGATACGCAGTATTTT	TRBV20-1	.	TRBJ2-3	.
CASLDRVPSNYGYTF	TGTGCCAGTCTTGATCGGGTGCCGTCTAACTATGGCTACACCTTC	TRBV19	.	TRBJ1-2	once
CASSPTSGYTDTQYF	TGTGCCAGCAGCCCGACTAGCGGTTACACAGATACGCAGTATTTT	TRBV5-4	TRBD2	TRBJ2-3	.
CASSGPGRDYNEQFF	TGTGCCAGCAGTGGGCCGGGACGAGACTACAATGAGCAGTTCTTC	TRBV28	.	TRBJ2-1	.
CASSVDEGINEKLFF	TGTGCCAGCAGCGTAGACGAAGGGATAAATGAAAAACTGTTTTTT	TRBV9	.	TRBJ1-4	.
CASSASLWTYGYTF	TGTGCCAGCAGCGCCTCATTGTGGACCTATGGCTACACCTTC	TRBV28	.	TRBJ1-2	.
CASSFTGDEQYF	TGTGCCAGCAGTTTTACAGGGGACGAGCAGTACTTC	TRBV7-9	TRBD1	TRBJ2-7	.
CSARDGRGPFF	TGCAGTGCTAGAGATGGGAGGGGGCCTTTCTTT	TRBV20-1	TRBD1	TRBJ1-1	.
CASSPPGRSTDTQYF	TGTGCCAGCTCACCCCCAGGGAGATCCACAGATACGCAGTATTTT	TRBV18	.	TRBJ2-3	.
CATSRDRSGRAIAKNIQYF	TGTGCCACCAGCAGAGACCGTAGCGGGAGGGCCATAGCCAAAAACATTCAGTACTTC	TRBV15	TRBD2	TRBJ2-4	.
CASSDGVMNTGELFF	TGCGCCAGCAGTGACGGAGTGATGAACACCGGGGAGCTGTTTTTT	TRBV10-1	.	TRBJ2-2	.
CASSFRAAETQYF	TGTGCCAGCAGCTTTAGGGCTGCCGAGACCCAGTACTTC	TRBV7-9	.	TRBJ2-5	.
CAISRGQGGSYNEQFF	TGTGCCATCAGTCGGGGACAGGGGGGATCCTACAATGAGCAGTTCTTC	TRBV10-3	TRBD1	TRBJ2-1	.
CASSQEGTGFPSPQHF	TGTGCCAGCAGCCAAGAAGGGACAGGGTTTCCCTCGCCCCAGCATTTT	TRBV4-2	TRBD1	TRBJ1-5	once
CASRINTEAFF	TGTGCCAGCAGGATCAACACTGAAGCTTTCTTT	TRBV6-5	.	TRBJ1-1	.